Here is one TCR beta chain with its context. This clonotype was seen ten or more times. Its cognate antigen has yet to be identified. No quality values exist for individual bases; no much larger clone is one base distant. Libraries of naive CD8 T cells were built from about 20,000 to 1,000,000 sorted cells, with 10%, 30% or 50% of the purified RNA used. On a BD FACSAria II, naive CD8 T cells were FACS-sorted as CD8+CD4-CCR7+CD45RA+ and collected into RLT Plus buffer. To test detection sensitivity, Jurkat RNA equal to 10 or so TCR copies was added to samples of roughly 18,000-1,100,000 naive CD8 T cells. CD8 T cells were enriched with RosetteSep CD8+ T Cell Enrichment Cocktail and Ficoll-Paque, followed by ACK red cell lysis. The data belong to a study of molecular identifiers for immune sequencing clone quantification (dated by TCRdb to 2017 to 2018). As for the study more broadly: For a replicate experiment, RNA from roughly 20,000 or 100,000 naive CD8 T cells was divided into five aliquots, and four of the five aliquots were sequenced. CD8 T cells were used in a methods study to benchmark molecular-identifier clustering-based TCR repertoire sequencing (MIDCIRS) and TCR RNA copy counting.

From its cysteine to its phenylalanine, the CDR3 spans 13 amino acids. The entry retains the CDR3 DNA only, 39 bases that are in frame from base 1. V is reduced by 6 bases and J by 5 bases, leaving a spacing of 12 bases between them. Based on the germline V gene, the CDR1 and CDR2 sequences are MDHEN and SYDVKM. The study at large found these results: Even against a background of 750,000 to 1,000,000 naive CD8 T cells, spiked-in Jurkat TCR RNA amounting to a single cell's worth was reported to be detectable. Modeling indicated approximately 2.7 TCR RNA copies recovered per cell, compared with about 9.4 by digital PCR, which implies a capture efficiency of 25% to 35%. In CMV-specific effector cells, clones with more than 20 RNA copies contained over 97% of molecules, whereas in naive cells such clones contained under 1% of molecules. When barcode sub-clustering was omitted, TCR diversity was inflated by chimeric consensus sequences, with chimeras reaching as high as 47%. Identical TCR molecules sharing a barcode could cause highly expanded clone sizes to be underestimated. Spiked-in Jurkat TCR RNA (roughly 10 copies' worth), which is not part of the donor repertoire, was contained in the naive libraries.

Library method: PCR. Instrument on record: Illumina HiSeq 4000. Bulk TCR libraries were made following a previously described method, with the TCR primers given in Table S5. Purification of total RNA was performed with the Qiagen AllPrep DNA/RNA kit. Reads from multiple sequencing runs of the same library were pooled before analysis. As for how the authors treated the data: Reads were retained only if their TCR constant sequence matched exactly, and those retained reads were trimmed to 150 nt and grouped according to their 12-nt molecular barcodes. Reads inside each barcode group were sub-clustered using a 15% Levenshtein threshold, and a quality-weighted consensus sequence was constructed for each RNA molecule. Non-functional sequences were removed, as were lower-count sequences one edit away from another. Based on a fit of two negative binomial distributions, barcode sub-clusters having less than 20% of the maximum read count were discarded. The public reads were reprocessed in TCRdb via fastp at Q25 and MiXCR, keeping in-frame beta chains. Each CDR3 protein gets just one entry, which takes the most common genes and DNA from the rows behind it. In this record, the V and J calls reflect TCRdb's handling and not the investigators' own analysis. The sample has about half a million distinct CDR3 sequences on record, about a fifth of them singletons. 0.7% to 0.95% of the sample goes to the ten largest clones.

The sequence was collected from a human donor in good health. Some libraries in this study had Jurkat cell RNA spiked in. Sequencing input: naive CD8+ T cells from blood, with Jurkat cell RNA spiked in. What this sample's cell subset or site label stands for: FACS-sorted CD8+CD4-CCR7+CD45RA+ naive T cells. In this chain, TRBV28 is recombined with TRBJ2-3, with no D gene named confidently. DNA sequence: TGTGCCAGCAGGGCAATAGGCGGAGATACGCAGTATTTT. This encodes CASRAIGGDTQYF.